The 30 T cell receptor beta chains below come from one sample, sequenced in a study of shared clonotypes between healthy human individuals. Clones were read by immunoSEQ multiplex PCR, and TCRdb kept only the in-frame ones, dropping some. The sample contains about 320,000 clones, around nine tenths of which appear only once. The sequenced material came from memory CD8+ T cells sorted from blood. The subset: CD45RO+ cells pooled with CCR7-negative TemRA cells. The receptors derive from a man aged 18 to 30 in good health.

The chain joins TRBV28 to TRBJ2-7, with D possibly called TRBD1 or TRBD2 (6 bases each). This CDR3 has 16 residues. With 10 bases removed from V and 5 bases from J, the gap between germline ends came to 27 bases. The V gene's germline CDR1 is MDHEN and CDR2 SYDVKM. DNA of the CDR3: TGTGCCACTAAAGAGGCCCTAGGGGGGTACCCCCACGAGCAGTACTTC. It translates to CATKEALGGYPHEQYF.

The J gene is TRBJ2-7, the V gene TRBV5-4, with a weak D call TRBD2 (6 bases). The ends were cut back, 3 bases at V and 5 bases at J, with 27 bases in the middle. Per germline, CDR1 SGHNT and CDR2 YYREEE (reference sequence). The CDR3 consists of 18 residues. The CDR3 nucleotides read TGTGCCAGCAGCTCCCACTGGGACTGCAGGAGCGGCAAAAACGAGCAGTACTTC. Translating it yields CASSSHWDCRSGKNEQYF.

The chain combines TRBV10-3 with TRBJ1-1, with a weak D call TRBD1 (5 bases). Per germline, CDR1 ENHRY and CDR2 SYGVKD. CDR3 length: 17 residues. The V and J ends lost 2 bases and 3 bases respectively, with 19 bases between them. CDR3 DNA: TGTGCCATCAGTGAGAGGGGAGAGGGACTGGGGGACACTGAAGCTTTCTTT. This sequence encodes CAISERGEGLGDTEAFF.

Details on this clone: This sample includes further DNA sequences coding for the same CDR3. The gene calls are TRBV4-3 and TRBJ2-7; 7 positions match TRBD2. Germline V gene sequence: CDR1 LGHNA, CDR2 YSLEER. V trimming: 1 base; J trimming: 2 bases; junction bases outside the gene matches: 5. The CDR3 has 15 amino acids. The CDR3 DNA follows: TGCGCCAGCAGCCAAGGGACTAGTGGGGCCTACGAGCAGTACTTC. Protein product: CASSQGTSGAYEQYF.

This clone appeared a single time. This chain's CDR3 is CASSYRDRPYEQYF. CDR3 nucleotide sequence: TGCGCCAGCAGCTACCGGGACAGACCCTACGAGCAGTACTTC. The chain combines TRBV5-1 with TRBJ2-7; 7 nucleotides match TRBD1. Trimming took 3 bases from V and 2 from J; bases not matched to a gene: 5. This CDR3 comprises 14 residues. Germline V gives CDR1 SGHRS, CDR2 YFSETQ.

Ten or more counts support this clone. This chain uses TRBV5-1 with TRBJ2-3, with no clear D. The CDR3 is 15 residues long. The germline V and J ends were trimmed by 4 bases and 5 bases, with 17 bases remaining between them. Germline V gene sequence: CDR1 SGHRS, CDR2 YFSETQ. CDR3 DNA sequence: TGCGCCAGCAGCCCGGAGTTAGGAGTGAGAGATACGCAGTATTTT. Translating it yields CASSPELGVRDTQYF. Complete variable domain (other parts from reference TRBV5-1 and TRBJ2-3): KAGVTQTPRYLIKTRGQQVTLSCSPISGHRSVSWYQQTPGQGLQFLFEYFSETQRNKGNFPGRFSGRQFSNSRSEMNVSTLELGDSALYLCASSPELGVRDTQYFGPGTRLTVL.

CDR3 nucleotides: TGTGCCAGCAGCCCGAGGGACAGGGGCCCTGAAGCTTTCTTT. This codes for CASSPRDRGPEAFF. The rearrangement uses TRBV9 and TRBJ1-1, with 10 bases that match TRBD1. The germline V gene has CDR1 SGDLS and CDR2 YYNGEE. CDR3 length: 14 amino acids. With 4 bases clipped from V and 6 bases from J, the junction kept 6 bases outside the gene matches.

CDR3 residues: CASNLGSHSYEQYF. The CDR3 coding sequence is TGTGCCAGCAACCTAGGGTCCCATTCCTACGAGCAGTACTTC. The J gene is TRBJ2-7, the V gene TRBV7-2; D is ambiguous. The length of the CDR3 is 14 residues. The V and J ends lost 7 bases and 1 base respectively, with 14 bases between them. Germline assignment: CDR1 SGHTA and CDR2 FQGNSA.

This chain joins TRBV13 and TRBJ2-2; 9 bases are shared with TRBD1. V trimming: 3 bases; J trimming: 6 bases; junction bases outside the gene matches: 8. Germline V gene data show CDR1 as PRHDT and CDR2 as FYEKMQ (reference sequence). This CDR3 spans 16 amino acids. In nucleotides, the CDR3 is TGTGCCAGCAGCTTGTGGGACAGGGATACGCCCGGGGAGCTGTTTTTT. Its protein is CASSLWDRDTPGELFF.

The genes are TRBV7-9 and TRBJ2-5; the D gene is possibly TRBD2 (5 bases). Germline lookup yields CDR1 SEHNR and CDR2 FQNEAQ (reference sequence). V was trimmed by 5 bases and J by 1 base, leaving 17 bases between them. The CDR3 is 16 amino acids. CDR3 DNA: TGTGCCAGCAGCGAGCTTGGAGAGGGTTCCCAAGAGACCCAGTACTTC. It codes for CASSELGEGSQETQYF.

CDR3 residues: CASSFPPTGESPLHF. DNA of the CDR3: TGTGCCAGCAGCTTTCCCCCCACAGGGGAATCACCCCTCCACTTT. The V call is TRBV7-8, the J call TRBJ1-6; 7 nucleotides match TRBD1. The CDR3 covers 15 residues. Germline V gene lookup returns CDR1 SGHVS and CDR2 FQNEAQ. The J segment lost 10 bases and the V segment lost 3 bases, leaving 9 bases of the junction unmatched.

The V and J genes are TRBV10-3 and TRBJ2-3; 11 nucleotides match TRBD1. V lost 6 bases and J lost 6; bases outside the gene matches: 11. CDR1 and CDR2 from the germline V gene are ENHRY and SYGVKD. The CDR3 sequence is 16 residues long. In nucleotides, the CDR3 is TGTGCCATCAGGGAACCCGGGACAGGGGGTTCGGATACGCAGTATTTT. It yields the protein CAIREPGTGGSDTQYF.

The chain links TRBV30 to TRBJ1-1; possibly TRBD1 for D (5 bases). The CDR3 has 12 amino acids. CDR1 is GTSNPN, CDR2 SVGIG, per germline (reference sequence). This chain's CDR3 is CAYAGRRDEAFF. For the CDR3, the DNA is TGTGCTTATGCAGGGAGACGGGATGAAGCTTTCTTT.

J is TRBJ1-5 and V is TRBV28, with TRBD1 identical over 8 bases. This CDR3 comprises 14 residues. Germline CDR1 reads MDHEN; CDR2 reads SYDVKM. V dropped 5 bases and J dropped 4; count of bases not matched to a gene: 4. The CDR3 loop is CASSTGTGNQPQHF. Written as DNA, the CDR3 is TGTGCCAGCAGTACCGGGACAGGTAATCAGCCCCAGCATTTT.

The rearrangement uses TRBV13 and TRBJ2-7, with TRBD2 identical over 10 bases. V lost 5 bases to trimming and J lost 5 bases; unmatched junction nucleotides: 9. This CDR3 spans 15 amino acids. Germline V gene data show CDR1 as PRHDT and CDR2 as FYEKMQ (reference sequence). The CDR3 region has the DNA TGTGCCAGCAGCCGAATAGCGGGAGGTGCGAACGAGCAGTACTTC. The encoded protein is CASSRIAGGANEQYF. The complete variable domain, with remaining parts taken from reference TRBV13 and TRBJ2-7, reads AAGVIQSPRHLIKEKRETATLKCYPIPRHDTVYWYQQGPGQDPQFLISFYEKMQSDKGSIPDRFSAQQFSDYHSELNMSSLELGDSALYFCASSRIAGGANEQYFGPGTRLTVT.

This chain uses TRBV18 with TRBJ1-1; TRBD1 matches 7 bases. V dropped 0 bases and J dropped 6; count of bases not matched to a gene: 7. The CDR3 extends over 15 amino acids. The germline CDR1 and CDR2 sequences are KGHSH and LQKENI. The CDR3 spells CASSPPVRRGAEAFF. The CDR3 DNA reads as TGTGCCAGCTCACCACCGGTCCGCAGGGGGGCTGAAGCTTTCTTT.

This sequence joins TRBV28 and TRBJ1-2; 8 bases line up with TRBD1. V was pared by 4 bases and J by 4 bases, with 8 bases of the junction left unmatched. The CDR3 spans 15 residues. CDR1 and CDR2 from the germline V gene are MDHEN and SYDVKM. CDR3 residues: CASSSIITGGYGYTF. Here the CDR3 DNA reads TGTGCCAGCAGTTCAATTATAACAGGGGGCTATGGCTACACCTTC.

The CDR3 region is CASSQRLAERYNEQFF. The CDR3 coding sequence is TGCGCCAGCAGCCAGCGACTAGCGGAGCGATACAATGAGCAGTTCTTC. The J gene is TRBJ2-1, the V gene TRBV4-3; 9 nucleotides align to TRBD2. CDR3 length: 16 amino acids. With 3 bases clipped from V and 4 bases from J, the junction kept 7 bases outside the gene matches. Germline V gives CDR1 LGHNA, CDR2 YSLEER.

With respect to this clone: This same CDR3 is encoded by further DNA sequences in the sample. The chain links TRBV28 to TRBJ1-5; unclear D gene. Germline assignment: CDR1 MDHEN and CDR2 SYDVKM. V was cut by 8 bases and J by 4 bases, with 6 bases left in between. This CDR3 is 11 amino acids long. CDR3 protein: CASSFNQPQHF. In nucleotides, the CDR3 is TGTGCCAGCTCTTTTAATCAGCCCCAGCATTTT.

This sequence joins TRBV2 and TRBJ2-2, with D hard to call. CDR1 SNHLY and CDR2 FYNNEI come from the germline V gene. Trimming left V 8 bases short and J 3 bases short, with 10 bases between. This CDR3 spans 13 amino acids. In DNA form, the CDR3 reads TGTGCCAGCCGCCACGAGGACACCGGGGAGCTGTTTTTT. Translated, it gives CASRHEDTGELFF.

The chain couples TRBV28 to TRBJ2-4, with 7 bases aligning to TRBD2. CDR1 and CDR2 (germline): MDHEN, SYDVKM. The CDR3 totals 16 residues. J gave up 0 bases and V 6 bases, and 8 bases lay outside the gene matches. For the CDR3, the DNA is TGTGCCAGCAGAAGCGGGACGGTCTTAGCCAAAAACATTCAGTACTTC. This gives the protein CASRSGTVLAKNIQYF.

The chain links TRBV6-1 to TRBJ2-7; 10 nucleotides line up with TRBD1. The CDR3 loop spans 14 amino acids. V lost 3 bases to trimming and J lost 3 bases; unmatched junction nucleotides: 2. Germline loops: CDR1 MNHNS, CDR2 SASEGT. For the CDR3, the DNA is TGTGCCAGCAGTGACGGGACAGGGGTCTACGAGCAGTACTTC. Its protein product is CASSDGTGVYEQYF.

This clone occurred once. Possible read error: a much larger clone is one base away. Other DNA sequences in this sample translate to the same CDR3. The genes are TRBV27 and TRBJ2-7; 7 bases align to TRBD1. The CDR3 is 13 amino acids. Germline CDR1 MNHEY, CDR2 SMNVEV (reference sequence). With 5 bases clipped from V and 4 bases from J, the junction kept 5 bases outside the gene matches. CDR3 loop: CASSVQGVYEQYF. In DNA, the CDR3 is TGTGCCAGCAGTGTCCAGGGGGTTTACGAGCAGTACTTC.

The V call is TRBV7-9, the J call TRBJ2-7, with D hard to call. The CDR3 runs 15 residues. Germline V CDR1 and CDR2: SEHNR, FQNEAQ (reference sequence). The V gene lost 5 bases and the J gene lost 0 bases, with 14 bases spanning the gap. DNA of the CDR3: TGTGCCAGCAGCCCGGTGGTACCCGTCTCCTACGAGCAGTACTTC. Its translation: CASSPVVPVSYEQYF.

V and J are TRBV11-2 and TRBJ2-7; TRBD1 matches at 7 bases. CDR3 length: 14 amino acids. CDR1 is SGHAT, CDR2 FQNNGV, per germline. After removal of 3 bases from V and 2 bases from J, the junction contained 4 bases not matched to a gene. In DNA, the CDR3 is TGTGCCAGCAGCTTTCAGACAGGGACCTACGAGCAGTACTTC. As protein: CASSFQTGTYEQYF.

CDR3 nucleotide sequence: TGTGCCAGCACCCGCGGGGGACCCTACAATGAGCAGTTCTTC. Its protein product is CASTRGGPYNEQFF. The chain carries TRBV6-5 and TRBJ2-1; 7 positions agree with TRBD2. This CDR3 has 14 residues. V shed 7 bases, J shed 2 bases, and the junction held 5 bases outside the gene matches. Germline values: CDR1 MNHEY, CDR2 SVGAGI.

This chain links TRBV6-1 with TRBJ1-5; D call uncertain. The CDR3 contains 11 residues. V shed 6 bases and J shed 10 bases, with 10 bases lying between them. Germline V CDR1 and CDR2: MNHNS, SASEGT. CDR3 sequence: CASRDITPQHF. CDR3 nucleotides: TGTGCCAGCAGGGATATCACACCCCAGCATTTT.

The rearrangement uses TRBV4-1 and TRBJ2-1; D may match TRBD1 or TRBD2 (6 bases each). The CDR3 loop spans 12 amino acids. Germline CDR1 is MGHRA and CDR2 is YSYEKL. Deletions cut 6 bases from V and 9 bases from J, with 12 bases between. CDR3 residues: CASRHGGSEQFF. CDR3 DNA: TGCGCCAGCAGACACGGGGGCTCTGAGCAGTTCTTC.

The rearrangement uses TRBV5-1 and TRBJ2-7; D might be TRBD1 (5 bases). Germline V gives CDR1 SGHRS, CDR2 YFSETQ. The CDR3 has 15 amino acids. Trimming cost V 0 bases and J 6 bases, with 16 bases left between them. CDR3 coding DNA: TGCGCCAGCAGCTTGGCCTACAGGTCGTTTGGCGAGCAGTACTTC. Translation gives CASSLAYRSFGEQYF.

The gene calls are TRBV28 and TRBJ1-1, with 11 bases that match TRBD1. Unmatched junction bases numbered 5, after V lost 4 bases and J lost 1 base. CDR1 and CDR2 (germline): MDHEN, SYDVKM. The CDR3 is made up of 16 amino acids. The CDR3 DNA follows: TGTGCCAGCAGTTCGTGGACAGGGGGCAGGAACACTGAAGCTTTCTTT. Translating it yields CASSSWTGGRNTEAFF.